This T cell receptor (beta chain) comes out of a study of tumor and adjacent non-tumor tissue in lung cancer. The library came from three nested PCR rounds adapted from ARM-PCR protocols. TCRdb reprocessed the multiplex PCR reads with MiXCR, giving one entry per CDR3 protein. The sample lists about 67,000 distinct CDR3 sequences, 75% to 85% occurring once. RNA was extracted from bulk tissue without any cell sorting. More than 3 cm separated this lung sample from the edge of the tumor. A note on this clonotype: The junction does not match germline at one end; this may be a read error.

CDR1 is LGHNA, CDR2 YNFKEQ, per germline. The CDR3 consists of 17 residues. The receptor comes from a man between 60 and 75 years old with non-small cell lung cancer. The specimen sequenced was distant non-tumor lung tissue. The rearrangement links TRBV4-2 to TRBJ1-4; tentatively, D is TRBD1 (6 bases). The CDR3 DNA follows: TGTGCCAGCAGCCAAGAATCAGGCTACAGGGAGGATGTAAGACTGTTTTTC. Translated, it gives CASSQESGYREDVRLFF.